This record looks at one TCR beta chain sequence and its context. V lost 5 bases and J lost 3; bases outside the gene matches: 7. The germline V gene encodes CDR1 GTSNPN and CDR2 SVGIG (reference sequence). The CDR3 is 14 amino acids. This sample was included in a study of cytomegalovirus exposure and HLA in healthy donors. PCR amplification relied on 60 Vbeta primers (plus 13 Jbeta primers). Only in-frame clones appear in the TCRdb table, and some are missing; sequencing was by immunoSEQ multiplex PCR. This sample has 110,000 to 150,000 clones, with about two thirds found just once. The V and J genes are TRBV30 and TRBJ2-7, with 10 bases identical to TRBD2. Sequences were obtained from PBMCs. The source of this sequence is a man in his fifties or sixties in good health and CMV-seronegative. The CDR3 loop is CAWGEVAGGYEQYF. In DNA form, the CDR3 reads TGTGCCTGGGGGGAGGTAGCGGGAGGCTACGAGCAGTACTTC.